Below, 26 T cell receptor beta chains from the same sample are listed, as sequenced in a study of blood T cell repertoires in COVID-19. Clones were read by immunoSEQ multiplex PCR, and TCRdb kept only the in-frame ones, dropping some. The data show 110,000 to 150,000 clones, approximately 84% seen once. The source material was PBMCs or T cells enriched from blood (not recorded which). These receptors all come from a woman under 30 who had been exposed to COVID-19.

The J gene is TRBJ2-3, the V gene TRBV4-2; 7 bases fit TRBD1. CDR3 length equals 15 residues. Germline trimming cut 6 bases from V and 0 bases from J; bases unmatched to any gene: 6. Germline V gene sequence: CDR1 LGHNA, CDR2 YNFKEQ. CDR3 residues: CASSPRTGSTDTQYF. The DNA for the CDR3 is TGTGCCAGCAGTCCTCGGACAGGTAGCACAGATACGCAGTATTTT.

This clone has a count of ten or more. This CDR3 is also generated by other DNA sequences in the sample. The V gene is TRBV28, the J gene TRBJ1-5, with 9 bases identical to TRBD1. This CDR3 is built from 15 residues. The ends lost 5 bases at V and 4 bases at J; junction bases unmatched: 6. CDR1 MDHEN and CDR2 SYDVKM come from the germline V gene. DNA of the CDR3: TGTGCCAGCAGTCTACAGGGGGCACGTAATCAGCCCCAGCATTTT. As protein: CASSLQGARNQPQHF. Looking up the rest from reference TRBV28 and TRBJ1-5 gives the full variable domain: DVKVTQSSRYLVKRTGEKVFLECVQDMDHENMFWYRQDPGLGLRLIYFSYDVKMKEKGDIPEGYSVSREKKERFSLILESASTNQTSMYLCASSLQGARNQPQHFGDGTRLSIL.

A single count supports this clone. The junction and the germline gene differ at one end; a read error may be behind it. This chain connects TRBV7-9 to TRBJ2-2; either TRBD1 or TRBD2 may supply D (6 bases each). The CDR3 contains 14 residues. CDR1 is SEHNR, CDR2 FQNEAQ, per germline (reference sequence). The CDR3 sequence is CASSLGGPSGELFF. In nucleotides, the CDR3 is TGTGCCAGCAGTTTAGGGGGGCCCTCCGGGGAGCTGTTTTTT.

The J gene is TRBJ2-1, the V gene TRBV19, with 7 nucleotides matching TRBD1. The trim removed 4 bases at V and 0 bases at J, leaving 9 bases unmatched. The length of the CDR3 is 17 residues. CDR1 and CDR2 (germline): LNHDA, SQIVND (reference sequence). Written as DNA, the CDR3 is TGTGCCAGTAGTACGTCGCGCAGGGGGTACTCCTACAATGAGCAGTTCTTC. This translates into CASSTSRRGYSYNEQFF.

The chain carries TRBV24-1 and TRBJ1-5; TRBD1 is a possible D gene (6 bases). CDR3 size: 15 residues. CDR1 is KGHDR and CDR2 is SFDVKD in the germline V gene. V was shortened by 6 bases and J by 2 bases, with 13 bases between the two germline ends. The CDR3 DNA reads as TGTGCCACCAGTACGGGGGGCCCGGGCAATCAGCCCCAGCATTTT. Protein product: CATSTGGPGNQPQHF.

This sequence joins TRBV19 and TRBJ1-5; 8 bases are a match to TRBD1. Trimming removed 4 bases from V and 1 base from J; junction bases left unmatched: 9. There are 17 residues in the CDR3. Germline V gives CDR1 LNHDA, CDR2 SQIVND (reference sequence). In DNA form, the CDR3 reads TGTGCCAGTAGTACCCTCGGGACAGGCAGAAGCAATCAGCCCCAGCATTTT. Protein product: CASSTLGTGRSNQPQHF.

The V and J genes are TRBV11-3 and TRBJ2-1; 7 bases align to TRBD2. The CDR3 spans 16 residues. The germline CDR1 and CDR2 sequences are SGHNT and YENEEA. Trimming removed 5 bases from V and 6 bases from J; junction bases left unmatched: 13. The CDR3 DNA follows: TGTGCCAGCAGCAGGGAGGGTAGCGGGCGCTCCAATGAGCAGTTCTTC. This sequence encodes CASSREGSGRSNEQFF.

With respect to this clone: Other DNA sequences in this sample translate to the same CDR3. The gene calls are TRBV27 and TRBJ1-5; D is unresolved. Between the trimmed V and J ends, which lost 0 bases and 4 bases, there was a span of 7 bases. The V gene's germline CDR1 is MNHEY and CDR2 SMNVEV (reference sequence). The CDR3 contains 14 residues. The CDR3 region is CASSLSGGNQPQHF. The CDR3 DNA follows: TGTGCCAGCAGTTTATCAGGCGGGAATCAGCCCCAGCATTTT.

The table lists this clone with a count of one. The chain uses TRBV5-8 and TRBJ1-6, with 8 bases fitting TRBD1. From germline, CDR1 is SGHTS and CDR2 YDEGEE. V dropped 7 bases and J dropped 5; count of bases not matched to a gene: 11. This CDR3 comprises 16 residues. CDR3 sequence (DNA): TGTGCCAGCCCGGACAGGGAGCCCTTAAATAATTCACCCCTCCACTTT. Translating it yields CASPDREPLNNSPLHF.

V gene TRBV19 combines with J gene TRBJ2-2; 9 positions agree with TRBD2. V was pared by 3 bases and J by 2 bases, with 4 bases of the junction left unmatched. The CDR3 loop spans 16 amino acids. From germline, CDR1 is LNHDA and CDR2 SQIVND (reference sequence). CDR3 DNA: TGTGCCAGTAGTATTTCGGGACTAGCAAACACCGGGGAGCTGTTTTTT. Its translation: CASSISGLANTGELFF.

V gene TRBV15 combines with J gene TRBJ2-1; 9 nucleotides align to TRBD2. The J segment lost 6 bases and the V segment lost 0 bases, leaving 12 bases of the junction unmatched. Germline V gives CDR1 LNHNV, CDR2 YYDKDF (reference sequence). This CDR3 contains 18 residues. The CDR3 protein is CATSRDFSLAGLGNEQFF. DNA of the CDR3: TGTGCCACCAGCAGAGATTTTTCCCTAGCGGGGTTGGGCAATGAGCAGTTCTTC.

This chain connects TRBV10-3 to TRBJ1-1; 7 bases are a match to TRBD1. There are 13 residues in the CDR3. The germline V gene encodes CDR1 ENHRY and CDR2 SYGVKD. V gave up 3 bases and J gave up 4 bases; unmatched junction bases: 2. The chain's CDR3 is CAISEQGFTEAFF. The CDR3 region has the DNA TGTGCCATCAGTGAACAGGGGTTCACTGAAGCTTTCTTT.

V gene TRBV27 combines with J gene TRBJ2-1; TRBD2 might be the D (6 bases). V lost 7 bases and J lost 7, with 20 bases in between. The CDR3 contains 15 residues. Germline-derived CDR1 and CDR2 are MNHEY and SMNVEV (reference sequence). CDR3 in amino acids: CASIGGGEPGNEQFF. The CDR3 DNA is TGTGCCAGCATTGGGGGAGGTGAGCCGGGGAATGAGCAGTTCTTC.

This chain joins TRBV30 and TRBJ2-7; TRBD1 might be the D (7 bases). The CDR3 loop spans 13 amino acids. V shed 5 bases and J shed 6 bases, with 17 bases lying between them. In germline, CDR1 is GTSNPN, CDR2 SVGIG (reference sequence). CDR3 sequence: CAWVRGAAGEQYF. As DNA, the CDR3 is TGTGCCTGGGTCAGGGGGGCTGCGGGCGAGCAGTACTTC.

The CDR3 loop reads CASSLRVDTQYF. CDR3 coding DNA: TGTGCCAGCAGCTTAAGAGTGGATACGCAGTATTTT. This chain links TRBV5-8 with TRBJ2-3; no definite D call. From germline, CDR1 is SGHTS and CDR2 YDEGEE. The V gene lost 2 bases and the J gene lost 6 bases, with 7 bases spanning the gap. The CDR3 is made up of 12 amino acids.

The chain couples TRBV19 to TRBJ1-1; weak D call: TRBD1 (6 bases). From germline, CDR1 is LNHDA and CDR2 SQIVND (reference sequence). This CDR3 is built from 16 residues. The V gene lost 2 bases and the J gene lost 0 bases, with 13 bases spanning the gap. Here the CDR3 reads CASSIMRGTLNTEAFF. The CDR3 nucleotides read TGTGCCAGTAGTATAATGAGGGGGACATTGAACACTGAAGCTTTCTTT.

The rearrangement links TRBV9 to TRBJ2-1; 10 bases match TRBD2. After removal of 0 bases from V and 4 bases from J, the junction contained 7 bases not matched to a gene. CDR1 is SGDLS and CDR2 is YYNGEE in the germline V gene. The CDR3 is 17 amino acids. The CDR3 DNA sequence: TGTGCCAGCAGCGTAGTAGGGGGGACTAGCGCGTACAATGAGCAGTTCTTC. Its protein product is CASSVVGGTSAYNEQFF.

The CDR3 reads CASSFFSTDTQYF. For the CDR3, the DNA is TGTGCCAGCAGTTTCTTTAGCACAGATACGCAGTATTTT. The chain recombines TRBV27 with TRBJ2-3; D ambiguous. The germline V gene encodes CDR1 MNHEY and CDR2 SMNVEV (reference sequence). V was trimmed by 3 bases and J by 0 bases, leaving 4 bases between them. The CDR3 is 13 amino acids.

The J gene is TRBJ2-3, the V gene TRBV27; the D gene is possibly TRBD1 (5 bases). Germline lookup yields CDR1 MNHEY and CDR2 SMNVEV (reference sequence). V was pared by 2 bases and J by 1 base, with 10 bases between. This CDR3 has 15 residues. The CDR3 DNA is TGTGCCAGCAGTTTAAGACAGATAGGCACAGATACGCAGTATTTT. Protein: CASSLRQIGTDTQYF.

The J gene is TRBJ1-2, the V gene TRBV4-1, with D perhaps matching TRBD1 (6 bases). Between the trimmed V and J ends, which lost 1 base and 8 bases, there was a span of 20 bases. CDR1 and CDR2 from the germline V gene are MGHRA and YSYEKL. The CDR3 length is 16 residues. CDR3 nucleotides: TGCGCCAGCAGCCAAGCTCCCCGCCAGGGGAGGGAAGGCTACACCTTC. Amino acids: CASSQAPRQGREGYTF.

The chain combines TRBV19 with TRBJ2-1; D perhaps matches TRBD1 (5 bases). Germline V CDR1 and CDR2: LNHDA, SQIVND (reference sequence). The CDR3 runs to 17 residues. V shed 3 bases and J shed 8 bases, with 23 bases lying between them. The CDR3: CASSIPFQGSLVDEQFF. The DNA of the CDR3 is TGTGCCAGTAGTATTCCTTTTCAGGGCTCGTTGGTCGATGAGCAGTTCTTC.

This clone was counted between two and nine times. The genes are TRBV6-2 or TRBV6-3 and TRBJ2-7; TRBD1 matches 8 bases. With V trimmed by 5 bases and J by 2 bases, 8 bases remained unmatched. The CDR3 sequence is 15 residues long. Germline V gene sequence: CDR1 MNHEY, CDR2 SVGEGT. CDR3 bases: TGTGCCAGCAGTCCACGGACAGGGCCCCCCTACGAGCAGTACTTC. It codes for CASSPRTGPPYEQYF.

This clone was seen a few times. The genes are TRBV7-3 and TRBJ2-7, with 8 bases lining up with TRBD1. The CDR3 consists of 15 residues. V was pared by 8 bases and J by 0 bases, with 9 bases of the junction left unmatched. Germline V CDR1 and CDR2: SGHTA, FQGTGA. CDR3 region: CASSNAGGVSYEQYF. The CDR3 DNA reads TGTGCCAGCTCCAATGCAGGGGGCGTCTCCTACGAGCAGTACTTC.

The J gene is TRBJ2-1, the V gene TRBV7-9, with 10 bases identical to TRBD2. This CDR3 contains 17 residues. V was clipped by 1 base and J by 0 bases; unmatched bases: 3. Germline V gene lookup returns CDR1 SEHNR and CDR2 FQNEAQ (reference sequence). CDR3 sequence: CASSLDSGRNSYNEQFF. In DNA form, the CDR3 reads TGTGCCAGCAGCTTAGATAGCGGGAGGAACTCCTACAATGAGCAGTTCTTC.

The chain is built from TRBV10-3 and TRBJ2-7; the match to TRBD2 covers 12 bases. Looked up from germline, CDR1 is ENHRY and CDR2 is SYGVKD. Trimming cost V 7 bases and J 5 bases; bases outside gene matches: 6. This CDR3 has 14 residues. The CDR3 spells CAINLAGGLHEQYF. In DNA, the CDR3 is TGTGCCATCAACCTAGCGGGAGGGCTCCACGAGCAGTACTTC.

This clone showed up just once. The rearrangement links TRBV27 to TRBJ1-2; perhaps TRBD1 as D (6 bases). Trimming took off 6 bases at V and 0 bases at J, with 14 bases between the two ends. CDR3 size: 15 residues. CDR1 is MNHEY and CDR2 is SMNVEV in the germline V gene (reference sequence). CDR3 sequence (DNA): TGTGCCAGCAGACCCACAGGGAACCCTAACTATGGCTACACCTTC. Translation gives CASRPTGNPNYGYTF.